This TCR beta chain appears in the sequencing data of a study of CD8+CD57+ T cells in acquired aplastic anemia. Researchers used genomic DNA as the template to profile TCR beta VDJ and CDR3. One entry per CDR3 protein, called by TCRdb with MiXCR from the reads. The sample consists of about 42,000 distinct CDR3 sequences, around 67% of them appearing once. This CDR3 contains 13 residues. Germline-derived CDR1 and CDR2 are LGHNA and YSLEER. V lost 0 bases to trimming and J lost 6 bases, with 9 bases between them. This receptor was obtained from a human donor in good health, serving as a control. The specimen sequenced was sorted CD4+, CD8+, or CD8+CD57+ T cells (not recorded which) from PBMCs. V and J are TRBV4-3 and TRBJ2-7; D is uncertain. The DNA for the CDR3 is TGCGCCAGCAGCCAAGATCTAGGGTTCGAGCAGTACTTC. Translating it yields CASSQDLGFEQYF.